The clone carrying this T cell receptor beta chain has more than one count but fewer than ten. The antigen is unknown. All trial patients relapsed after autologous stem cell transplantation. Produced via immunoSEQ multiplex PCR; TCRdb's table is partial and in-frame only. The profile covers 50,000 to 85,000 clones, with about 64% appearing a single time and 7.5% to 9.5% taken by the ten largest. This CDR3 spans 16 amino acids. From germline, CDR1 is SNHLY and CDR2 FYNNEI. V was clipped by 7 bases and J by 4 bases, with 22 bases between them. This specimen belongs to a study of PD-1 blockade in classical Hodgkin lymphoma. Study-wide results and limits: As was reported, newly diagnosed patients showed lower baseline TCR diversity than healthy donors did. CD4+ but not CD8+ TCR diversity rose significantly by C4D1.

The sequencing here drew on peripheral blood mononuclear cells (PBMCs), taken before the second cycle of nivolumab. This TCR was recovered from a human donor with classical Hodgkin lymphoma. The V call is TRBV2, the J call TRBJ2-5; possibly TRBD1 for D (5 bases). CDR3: CASKKIETAQAETQYF. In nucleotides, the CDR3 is TGTGCCAGCAAAAAAATAGAGACAGCTCAGGCAGAGACCCAGTACTTC. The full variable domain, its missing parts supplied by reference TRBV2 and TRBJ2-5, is EPEVTQTPSHQVTQMGQEVILRCVPISNHLYFYWYRQILGQKVEFLVSFYNNEISEKSEIFDDQFSVERPDGSNFTLKIRSTKLEDSAMYFCASKKIETAQAETQYFGPGTRLLVL.